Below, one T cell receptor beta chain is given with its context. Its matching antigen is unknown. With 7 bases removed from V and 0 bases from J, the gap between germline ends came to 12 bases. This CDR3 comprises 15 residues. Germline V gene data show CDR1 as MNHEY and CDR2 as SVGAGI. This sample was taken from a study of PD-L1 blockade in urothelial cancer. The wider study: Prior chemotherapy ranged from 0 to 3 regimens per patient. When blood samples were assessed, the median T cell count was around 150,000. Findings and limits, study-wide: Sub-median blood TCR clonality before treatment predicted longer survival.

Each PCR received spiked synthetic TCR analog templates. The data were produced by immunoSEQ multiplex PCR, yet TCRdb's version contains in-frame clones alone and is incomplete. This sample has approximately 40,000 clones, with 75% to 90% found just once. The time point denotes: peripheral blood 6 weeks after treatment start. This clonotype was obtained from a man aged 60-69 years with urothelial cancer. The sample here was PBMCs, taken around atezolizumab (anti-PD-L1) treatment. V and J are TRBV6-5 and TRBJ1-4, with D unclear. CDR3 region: CASKTSGSTNEKLFF. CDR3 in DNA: TGTGCCAGCAAGACTTCCGGATCAACTAATGAAAAACTGTTTTTT.